In this sample, the clone carrying this TCR beta chain turned up a few times. This sample was included in a study of blood T cell repertoires in COVID-19. The repertoire was sequenced with immunoSEQ multiplex PCR; TCRdb's copy has only in-frame clones and lacks some. This sample carries around 190,000 clones, 70% to 90% of them seen once, and the ten largest clones take approximately 1%. The CDR3 spans 15 residues. Germline trimming cut 2 bases from V and 7 bases from J; bases unmatched to any gene: 5. Germline V lookup: CDR1 MDHEN, CDR2 SYDVKM. The rearrangement uses TRBV28 and TRBJ2-1; 10 bases align to TRBD2. The clonotype originates from a man younger than 45 with acute or convalescent COVID-19. Sequencing was done on a sample of peripheral blood. CDR3 nucleotides: TGTGCCAGCAGTTTAGCTAGCGGGAGTATGAATGAGCAGTTCTTC. It is translated as CASSLASGSMNEQFF.